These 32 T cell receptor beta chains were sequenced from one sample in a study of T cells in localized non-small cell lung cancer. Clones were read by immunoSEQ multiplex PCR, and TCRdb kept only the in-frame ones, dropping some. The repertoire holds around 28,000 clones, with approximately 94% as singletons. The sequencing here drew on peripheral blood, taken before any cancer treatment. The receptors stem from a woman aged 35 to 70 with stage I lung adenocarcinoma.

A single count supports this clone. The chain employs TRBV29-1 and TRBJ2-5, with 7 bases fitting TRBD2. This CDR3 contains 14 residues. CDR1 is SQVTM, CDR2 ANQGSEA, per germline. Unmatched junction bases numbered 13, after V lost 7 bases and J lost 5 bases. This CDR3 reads CSAAPGGIEETQYF. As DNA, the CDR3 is TGCAGCGCCGCCCCCGGGGGGATTGAGGAGACCCAGTACTTC.

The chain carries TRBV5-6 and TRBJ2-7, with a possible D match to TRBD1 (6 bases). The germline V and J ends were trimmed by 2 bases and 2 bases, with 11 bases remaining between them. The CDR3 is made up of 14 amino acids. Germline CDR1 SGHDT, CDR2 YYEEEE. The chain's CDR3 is CASSLKDRTYEQYF. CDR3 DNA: TGTGCCAGCAGCTTAAAGGACAGAACCTACGAGCAGTACTTC. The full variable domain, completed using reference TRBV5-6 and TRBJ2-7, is DAGVTQSPTHLIKTRGQQVTLRCSPKSGHDTVSWYQQALGQGPQFIFQYYEEEERQRGNFPDRFSGHQFPNYSSELNVNALLLGDSALYLCASSLKDRTYEQYFGPGTRLTVT.

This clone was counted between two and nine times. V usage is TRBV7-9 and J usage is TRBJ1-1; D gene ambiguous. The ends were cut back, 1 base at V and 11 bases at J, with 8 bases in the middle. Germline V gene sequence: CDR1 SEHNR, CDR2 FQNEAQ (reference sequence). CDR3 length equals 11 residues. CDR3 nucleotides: TGTGCCAGCAGCTTAGAGAAAACGGCTTTCTTT. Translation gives CASSLEKTAFF.

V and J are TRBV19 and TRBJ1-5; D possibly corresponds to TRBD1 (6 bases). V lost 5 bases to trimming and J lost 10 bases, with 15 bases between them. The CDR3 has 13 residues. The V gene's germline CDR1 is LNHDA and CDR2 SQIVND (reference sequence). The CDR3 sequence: CASSLDRSSPQHF. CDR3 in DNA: TGTGCCAGTAGTCTTGACAGGTCGAGCCCCCAGCATTTT.

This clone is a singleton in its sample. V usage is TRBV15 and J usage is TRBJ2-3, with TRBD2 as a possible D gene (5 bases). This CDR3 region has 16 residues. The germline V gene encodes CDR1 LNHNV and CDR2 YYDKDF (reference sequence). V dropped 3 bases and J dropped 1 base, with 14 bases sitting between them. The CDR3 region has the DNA TGTGCCACCAGCAGGCCCCGGGGTGCCCGCACAGATACGCAGTATTTT. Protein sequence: CATSRPRGARTDTQYF.

CDR3 residues: CATSGQLNTEAFF. CDR3 nucleotides: TGTGCCACCTCGGGACAGCTAAACACTGAAGCTTTCTTT. J is TRBJ1-1 and V is TRBV6-1; 7 bases match TRBD1. In germline, CDR1 is MNHNS, CDR2 SASEGT. The CDR3 runs 13 residues. Trimming at V came to 10 bases and at J to 2 bases, leaving 7 bases not matched to a gene.

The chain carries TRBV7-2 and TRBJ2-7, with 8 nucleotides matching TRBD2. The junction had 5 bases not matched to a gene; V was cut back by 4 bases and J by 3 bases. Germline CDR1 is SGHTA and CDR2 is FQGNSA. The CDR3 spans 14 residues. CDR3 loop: CASSWGTSYYEQYF. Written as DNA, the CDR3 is TGTGCCAGCAGCTGGGGGACTAGTTACTACGAGCAGTACTTC. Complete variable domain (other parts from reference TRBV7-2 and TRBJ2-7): GAGVSQSPSNKVTEKGKDVELRCDPISGHTALYWYRQSLGQGLEFLIYFQGNSAPDKSGLPSDRFSAERTGGSVSTLTIQRTQQEDSAVYLCASSWGTSYYEQYFGPGTRLTVT.

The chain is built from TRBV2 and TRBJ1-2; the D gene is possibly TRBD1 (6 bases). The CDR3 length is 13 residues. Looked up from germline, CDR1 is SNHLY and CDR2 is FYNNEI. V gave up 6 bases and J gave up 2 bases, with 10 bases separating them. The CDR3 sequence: CASSRDINYGYTF. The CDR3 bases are TGTGCCAGCAGCCGGGACATAAACTATGGCTACACCTTC.

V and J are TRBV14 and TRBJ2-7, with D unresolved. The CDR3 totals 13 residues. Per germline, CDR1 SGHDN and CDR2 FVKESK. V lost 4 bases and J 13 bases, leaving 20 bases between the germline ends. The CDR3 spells CASSPPDGPTFYF. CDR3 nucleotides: TGTGCCAGCAGCCCACCCGACGGTCCCACTTTCTACTTC.

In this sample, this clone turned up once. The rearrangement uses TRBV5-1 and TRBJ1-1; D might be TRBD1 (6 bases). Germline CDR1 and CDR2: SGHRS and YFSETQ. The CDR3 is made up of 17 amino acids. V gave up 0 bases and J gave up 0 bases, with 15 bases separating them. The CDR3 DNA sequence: TGCGCCAGCAGCTTGGCCGCAGGGGTCCGCATGAACACTGAAGCTTTCTTT. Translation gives CASSLAAGVRMNTEAFF.

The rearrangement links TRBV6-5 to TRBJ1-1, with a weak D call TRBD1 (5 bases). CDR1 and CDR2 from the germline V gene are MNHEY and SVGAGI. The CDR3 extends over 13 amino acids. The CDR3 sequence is CACRERLRTEAFF. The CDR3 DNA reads TGTGCTTGCAGGGAACGCCTTCGCACTGAAGCTTTCTTT.

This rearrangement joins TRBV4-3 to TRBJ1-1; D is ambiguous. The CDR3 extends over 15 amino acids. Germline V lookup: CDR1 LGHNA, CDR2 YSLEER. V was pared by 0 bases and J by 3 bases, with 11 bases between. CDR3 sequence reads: CASSQDKSWDTEAFF. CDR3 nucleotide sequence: TGCGCCAGCAGCCAAGATAAGAGTTGGGACACTGAAGCTTTCTTT.

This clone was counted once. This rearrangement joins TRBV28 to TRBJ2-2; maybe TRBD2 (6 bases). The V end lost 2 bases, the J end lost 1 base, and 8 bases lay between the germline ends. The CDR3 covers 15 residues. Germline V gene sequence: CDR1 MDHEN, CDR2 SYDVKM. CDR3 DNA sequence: TGTGCCAGCAGTTTACCTAGCGTGAACACCGGGGAGCTGTTTTTT. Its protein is CASSLPSVNTGELFF. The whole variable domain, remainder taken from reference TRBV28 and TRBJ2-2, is DVKVTQSSRYLVKRTGEKVFLECVQDMDHENMFWYRQDPGLGLRLIYFSYDVKMKEKGDIPEGYSVSREKKERFSLILESASTNQTSMYLCASSLPSVNTGELFFGEGSRLTVL.

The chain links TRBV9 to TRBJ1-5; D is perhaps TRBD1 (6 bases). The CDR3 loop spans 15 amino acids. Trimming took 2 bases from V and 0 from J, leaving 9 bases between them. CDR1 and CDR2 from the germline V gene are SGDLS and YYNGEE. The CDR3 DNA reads TGTGCCAGCAGCGTCGGGGACACTAGCAATCAGCCCCAGCATTTT. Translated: CASSVGDTSNQPQHF.

CDR3 protein: CASSLGQGTGNEQFF. The CDR3 coding sequence is TGTGCCAGCAGCCTGGGACAGGGAACAGGCAATGAGCAGTTCTTC. This chain joins TRBV11-1 and TRBJ2-1; TRBD1 matches 9 bases. The CDR3 runs 15 residues. From germline, CDR1 is SGHAT and CDR2 FQDESV (reference sequence). The V and J ends lost 5 bases and 6 bases, in that order; junction bases with no gene match: 8.

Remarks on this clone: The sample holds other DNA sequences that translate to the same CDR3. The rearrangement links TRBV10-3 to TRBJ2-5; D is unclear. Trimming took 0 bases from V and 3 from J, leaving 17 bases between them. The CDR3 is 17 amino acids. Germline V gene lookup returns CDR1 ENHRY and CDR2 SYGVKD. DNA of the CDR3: TGTGCCATCAGTGAGTCGAGAGGCACAGTACCAAAAGAGACCCAGTACTTC. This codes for CAISESRGTVPKETQYF.

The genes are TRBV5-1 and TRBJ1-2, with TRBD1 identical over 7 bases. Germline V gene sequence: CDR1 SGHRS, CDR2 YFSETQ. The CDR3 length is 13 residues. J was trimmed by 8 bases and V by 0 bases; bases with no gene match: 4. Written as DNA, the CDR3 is TGCGCCAGCAGCTTGGAGGACAGGACCGGCTACACCTTC. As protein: CASSLEDRTGYTF. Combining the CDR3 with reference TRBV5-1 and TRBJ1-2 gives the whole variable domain KAGVTQTPRYLIKTRGQQVTLSCSPISGHRSVSWYQQTPGQGLQFLFEYFSETQRNKGNFPGRFSGRQFSNSRSEMNVSTLELGDSALYLCASSLEDRTGYTFGSGTRLTVV.

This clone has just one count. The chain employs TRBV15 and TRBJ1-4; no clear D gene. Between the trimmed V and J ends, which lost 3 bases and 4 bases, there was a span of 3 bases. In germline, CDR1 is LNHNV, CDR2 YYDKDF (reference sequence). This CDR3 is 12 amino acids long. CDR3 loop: CATSSFNEKLFF. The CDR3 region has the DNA TGTGCCACCAGCAGCTTTAATGAAAAACTGTTTTTT.

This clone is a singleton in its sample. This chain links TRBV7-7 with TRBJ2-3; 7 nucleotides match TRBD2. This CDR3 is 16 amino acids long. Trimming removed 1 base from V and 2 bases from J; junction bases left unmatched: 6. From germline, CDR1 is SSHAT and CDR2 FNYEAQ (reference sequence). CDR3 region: CASSLGRGGDTDTQYF. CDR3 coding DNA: TGTGCCAGCAGCTTAGGACGCGGGGGAGACACAGATACGCAGTATTTT. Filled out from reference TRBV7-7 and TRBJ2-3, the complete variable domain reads GAGVSQSPRYKVTKRGQDVTLRCDPISSHATLYWYQQALGQGPEFLTYFNYEAQPDKSGLPSDRFSAERPEGSISTLTIQRTEQRDSAMYRCASSLGRGGDTDTQYFGPGTRLTVL.

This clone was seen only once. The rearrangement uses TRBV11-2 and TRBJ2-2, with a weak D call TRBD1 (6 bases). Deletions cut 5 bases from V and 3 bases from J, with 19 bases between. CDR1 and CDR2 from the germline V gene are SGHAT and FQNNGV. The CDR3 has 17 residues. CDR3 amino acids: CASSLRRGQGYTGELFF. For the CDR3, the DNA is TGTGCCAGCAGCCTTCGCCGTGGGCAGGGGTACACCGGGGAGCTGTTTTTT.

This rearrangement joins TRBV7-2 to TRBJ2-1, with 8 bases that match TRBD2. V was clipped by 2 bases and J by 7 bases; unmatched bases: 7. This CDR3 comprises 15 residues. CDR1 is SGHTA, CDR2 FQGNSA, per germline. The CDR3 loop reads CASSLSLAGPNEQFF. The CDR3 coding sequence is TGTGCCAGCAGCTTAAGTCTAGCGGGTCCAAATGAGCAGTTCTTC. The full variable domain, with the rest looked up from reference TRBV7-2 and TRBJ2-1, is GAGVSQSPSNKVTEKGKDVELRCDPISGHTALYWYRQSLGQGLEFLIYFQGNSAPDKSGLPSDRFSAERTGGSVSTLTIQRTQQEDSAVYLCASSLSLAGPNEQFFGPGTRLTVL.

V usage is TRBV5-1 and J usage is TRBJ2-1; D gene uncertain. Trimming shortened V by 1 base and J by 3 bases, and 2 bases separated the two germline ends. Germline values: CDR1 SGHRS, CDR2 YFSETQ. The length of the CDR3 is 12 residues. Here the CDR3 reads CASSLNYNEQFF. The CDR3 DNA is TGCGCCAGCAGCTTGAACTACAATGAGCAGTTCTTC.

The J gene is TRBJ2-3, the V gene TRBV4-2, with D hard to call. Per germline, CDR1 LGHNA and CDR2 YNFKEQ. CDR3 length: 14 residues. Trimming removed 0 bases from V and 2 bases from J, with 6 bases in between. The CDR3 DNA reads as TGTGCCAGCAGCCAAGATCGGAACACAGATACGCAGTATTTT. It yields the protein CASSQDRNTDTQYF.

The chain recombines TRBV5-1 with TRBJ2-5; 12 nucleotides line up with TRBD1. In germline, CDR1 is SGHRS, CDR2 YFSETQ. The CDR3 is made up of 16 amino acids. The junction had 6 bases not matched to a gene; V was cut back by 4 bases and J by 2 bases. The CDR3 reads CASSGRGQGAQETQYF. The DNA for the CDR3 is TGCGCCAGCAGCGGGAGGGGACAGGGGGCTCAAGAGACCCAGTACTTC.

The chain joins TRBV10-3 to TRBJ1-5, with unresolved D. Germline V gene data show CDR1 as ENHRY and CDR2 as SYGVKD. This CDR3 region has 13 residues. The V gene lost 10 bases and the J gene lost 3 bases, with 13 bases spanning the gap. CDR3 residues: CAKAVGPNQPQHF. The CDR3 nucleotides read TGTGCCAAAGCGGTAGGCCCCAATCAGCCCCAGCATTTT.

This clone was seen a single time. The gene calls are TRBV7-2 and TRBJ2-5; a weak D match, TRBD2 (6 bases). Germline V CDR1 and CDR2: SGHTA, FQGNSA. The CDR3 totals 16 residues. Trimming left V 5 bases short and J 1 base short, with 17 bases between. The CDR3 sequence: CASSHGRGRVQETQYF. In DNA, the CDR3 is TGTGCCAGCAGCCACGGGCGGGGAAGAGTCCAAGAGACCCAGTACTTC.

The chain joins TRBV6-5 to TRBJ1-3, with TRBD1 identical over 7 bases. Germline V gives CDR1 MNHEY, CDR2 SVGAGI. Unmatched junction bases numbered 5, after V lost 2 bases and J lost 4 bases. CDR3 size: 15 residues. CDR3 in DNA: TGTGCCAGCAGTTACGGGGGACAGAGAGGAAACACCATATATTTT. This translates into CASSYGGQRGNTIYF.

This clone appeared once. Here the CDR3 reads CASSYVTGELFF. The CDR3 nucleotides read TGTGCCAGCAGTTACGTCACCGGGGAGCTGTTTTTT. V is TRBV6-6 and J is TRBJ2-2; no reliable D call. V lost 2 bases to trimming and J lost 4 bases, with 2 bases between them. The CDR3 extends over 12 amino acids. Germline CDR1 MNHNY, CDR2 SVGAGI (reference sequence).

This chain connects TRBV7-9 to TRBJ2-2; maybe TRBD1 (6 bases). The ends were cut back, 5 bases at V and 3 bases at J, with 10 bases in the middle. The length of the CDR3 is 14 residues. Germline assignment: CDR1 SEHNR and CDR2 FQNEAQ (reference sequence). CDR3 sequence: CASSPGEYTGELFF. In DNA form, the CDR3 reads TGTGCCAGCAGCCCAGGGGAATACACCGGGGAGCTGTTTTTT.

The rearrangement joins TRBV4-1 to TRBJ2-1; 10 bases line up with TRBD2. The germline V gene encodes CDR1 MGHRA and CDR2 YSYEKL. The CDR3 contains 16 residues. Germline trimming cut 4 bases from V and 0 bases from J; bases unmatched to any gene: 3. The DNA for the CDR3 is TGCGCCAGCAGCCGGACTAGCGGCAGCTCCTACAATGAGCAGTTCTTC. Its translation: CASSRTSGSSYNEQFF.

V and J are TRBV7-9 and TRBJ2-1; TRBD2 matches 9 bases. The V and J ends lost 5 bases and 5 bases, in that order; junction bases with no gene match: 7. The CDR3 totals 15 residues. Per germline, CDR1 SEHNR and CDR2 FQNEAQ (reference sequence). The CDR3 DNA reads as TGTGCCAGCAGCCTCGTGGCGGGGGGGGACAATGAGCAGTTCTTC. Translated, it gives CASSLVAGGDNEQFF. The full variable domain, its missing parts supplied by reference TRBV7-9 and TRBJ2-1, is DTGVSQNPRHKITKRGQNVTFRCDPISEHNRLYWYRQTLGQGPEFLTYFQNEAQLEKSRLLSDRFSAERPKGSFSTLEIQRTEQGDSAMYLCASSLVAGGDNEQFFGPGTRLTVL.

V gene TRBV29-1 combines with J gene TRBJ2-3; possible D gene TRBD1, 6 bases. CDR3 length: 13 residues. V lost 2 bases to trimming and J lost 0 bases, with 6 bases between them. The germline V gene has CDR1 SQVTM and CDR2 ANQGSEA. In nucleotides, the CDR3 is TGCAGCGTTGAAACAGGGAGCACAGATACGCAGTATTTT. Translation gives CSVETGSTDTQYF.